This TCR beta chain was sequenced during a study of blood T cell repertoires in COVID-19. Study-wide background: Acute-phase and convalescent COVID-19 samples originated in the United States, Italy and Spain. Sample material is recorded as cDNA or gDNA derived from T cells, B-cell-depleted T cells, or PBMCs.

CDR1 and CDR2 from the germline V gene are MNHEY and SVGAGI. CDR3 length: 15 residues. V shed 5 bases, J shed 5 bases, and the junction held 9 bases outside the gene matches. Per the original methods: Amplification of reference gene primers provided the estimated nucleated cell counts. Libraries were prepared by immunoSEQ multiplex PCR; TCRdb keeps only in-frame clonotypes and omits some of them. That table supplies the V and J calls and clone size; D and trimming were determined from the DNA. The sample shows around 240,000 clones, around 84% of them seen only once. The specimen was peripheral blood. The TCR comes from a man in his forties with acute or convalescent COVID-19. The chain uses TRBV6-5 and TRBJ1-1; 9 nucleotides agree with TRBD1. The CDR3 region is CASSRWTGDVTEAFF. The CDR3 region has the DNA TGTGCCAGCAGTCGTTGGACAGGGGACGTTACTGAAGCTTTCTTT.